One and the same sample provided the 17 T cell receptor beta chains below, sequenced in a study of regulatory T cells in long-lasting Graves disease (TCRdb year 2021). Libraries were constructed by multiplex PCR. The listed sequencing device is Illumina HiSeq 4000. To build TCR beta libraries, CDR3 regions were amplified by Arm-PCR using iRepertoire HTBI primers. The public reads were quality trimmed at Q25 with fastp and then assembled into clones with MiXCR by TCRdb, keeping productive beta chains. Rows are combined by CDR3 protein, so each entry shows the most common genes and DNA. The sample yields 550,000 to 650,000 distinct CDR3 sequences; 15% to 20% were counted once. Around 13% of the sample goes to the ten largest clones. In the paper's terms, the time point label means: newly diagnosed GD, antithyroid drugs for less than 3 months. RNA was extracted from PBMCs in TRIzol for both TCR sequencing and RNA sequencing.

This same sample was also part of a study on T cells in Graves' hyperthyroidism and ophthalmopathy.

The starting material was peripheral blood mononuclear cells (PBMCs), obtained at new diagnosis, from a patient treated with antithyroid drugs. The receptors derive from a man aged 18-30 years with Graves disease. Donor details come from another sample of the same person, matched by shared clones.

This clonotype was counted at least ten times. In DNA, the CDR3 is TGTGCCAGCAGTTACCTTGGAGGAGAGACCCAGTACTTC. It translates to CASSYLGGETQYF. The J gene is TRBJ2-5, the V gene TRBV28, with D possibly TRBD2 on 5 matching bases. There are 13 residues in the CDR3. V was trimmed by 4 bases and J by 4 bases, leaving 10 bases between them. Germline assignment: CDR1 MDHEN and CDR2 SYDVKM. Filled out from reference TRBV28 and TRBJ2-5, the complete variable domain reads DVKVTQSSRYLVKRTGEKVFLECVQDMDHENMFWYRQDPGLGLRLIYFSYDVKMKEKGDIPEGYSVSREKKERFSLILESASTNQTSMYLCASSYLGGETQYFGPGTRLLVL.

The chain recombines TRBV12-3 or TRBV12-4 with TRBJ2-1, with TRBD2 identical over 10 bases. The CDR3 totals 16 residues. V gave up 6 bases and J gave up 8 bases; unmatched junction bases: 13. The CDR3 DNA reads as TGTGCCAGCAGCCTCGGTGGTAGCGGGAGGCAGGATGAGCAGTTCTTC. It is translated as CASSLGGSGRQDEQFF.

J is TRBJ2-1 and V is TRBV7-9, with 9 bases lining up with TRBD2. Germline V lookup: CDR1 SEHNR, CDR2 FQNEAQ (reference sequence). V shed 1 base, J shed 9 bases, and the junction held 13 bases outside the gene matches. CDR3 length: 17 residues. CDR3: CASSLVGVLAGLGEQFF. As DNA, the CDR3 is TGTGCCAGCAGCTTAGTAGGGGTCCTAGCGGGGCTTGGTGAGCAGTTCTTC.

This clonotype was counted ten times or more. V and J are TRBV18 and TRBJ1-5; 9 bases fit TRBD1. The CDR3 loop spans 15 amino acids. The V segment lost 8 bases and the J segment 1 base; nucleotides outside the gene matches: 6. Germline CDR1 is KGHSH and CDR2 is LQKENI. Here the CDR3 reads CASTQGAESNQPQHF. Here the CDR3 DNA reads TGTGCCAGCACACAGGGGGCCGAGAGCAATCAGCCCCAGCATTTT.

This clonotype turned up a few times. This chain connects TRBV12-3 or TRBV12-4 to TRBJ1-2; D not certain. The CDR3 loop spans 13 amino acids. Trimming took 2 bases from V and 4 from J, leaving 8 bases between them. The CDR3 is CASSLQDSYGYTF. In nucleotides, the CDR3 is TGTGCCAGCAGTTTACAGGACTCCTATGGCTACACCTTC.

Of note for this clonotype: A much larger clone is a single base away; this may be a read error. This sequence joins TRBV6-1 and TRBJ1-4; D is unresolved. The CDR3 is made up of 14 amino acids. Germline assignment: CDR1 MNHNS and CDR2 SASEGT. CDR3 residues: CASSEGATNEKLLF. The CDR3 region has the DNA TGTGCCAGCAGTGAAGGGGCAACTAATGAAAAACTGCTTTTT.

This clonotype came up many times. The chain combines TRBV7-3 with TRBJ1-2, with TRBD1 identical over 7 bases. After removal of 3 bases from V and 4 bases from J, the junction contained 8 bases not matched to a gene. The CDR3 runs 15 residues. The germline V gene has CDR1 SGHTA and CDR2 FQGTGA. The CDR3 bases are TGTGCCAGCAGCTTTACAGGGGAGCTTCGCTATGGCTACACCTTC. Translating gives CASSFTGELRYGYTF.

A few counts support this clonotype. CDR3 sequence reads: CSASGLGAQETQYF. As DNA, the CDR3 is TGCAGTGCTAGTGGACTAGGGGCCCAAGAGACCCAGTACTTC. The J gene is TRBJ2-5, the V gene TRBV20-1; 7 bases fit TRBD2. V trimming: 3 bases; J trimming: 1 base; junction bases outside the gene matches: 5. Germline values: CDR1 DFQATT, CDR2 SNEGSKA (reference sequence). The CDR3 is 14 amino acids.

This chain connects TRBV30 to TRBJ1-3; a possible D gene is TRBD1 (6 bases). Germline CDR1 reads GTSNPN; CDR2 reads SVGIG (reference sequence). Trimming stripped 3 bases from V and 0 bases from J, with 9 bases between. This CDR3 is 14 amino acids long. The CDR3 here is CAWSPGDSGNTIYF. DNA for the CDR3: TGTGCCTGGAGCCCAGGGGACTCTGGAAACACCATATATTTT.

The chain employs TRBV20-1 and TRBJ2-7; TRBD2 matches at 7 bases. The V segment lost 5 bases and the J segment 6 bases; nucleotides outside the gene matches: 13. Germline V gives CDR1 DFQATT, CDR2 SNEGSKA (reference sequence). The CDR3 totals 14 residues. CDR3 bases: TGCAGTGCTGGCCCGAGCGGGGCATTAGGCGAGCAGTACTTC. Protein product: CSAGPSGALGEQYF.

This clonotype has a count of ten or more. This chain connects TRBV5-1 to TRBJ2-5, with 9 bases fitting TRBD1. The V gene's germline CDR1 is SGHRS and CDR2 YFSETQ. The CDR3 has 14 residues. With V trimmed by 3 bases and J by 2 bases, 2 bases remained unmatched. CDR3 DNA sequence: TGCGCCAGCAGCTGGGGGACAGGGCAAGAGACCCAGTACTTC. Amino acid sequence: CASSWGTGQETQYF.

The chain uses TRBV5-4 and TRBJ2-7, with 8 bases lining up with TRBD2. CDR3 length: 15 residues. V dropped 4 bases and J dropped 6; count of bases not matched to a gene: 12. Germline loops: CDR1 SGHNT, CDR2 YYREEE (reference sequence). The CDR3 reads CASSPPSGRTGEQYF. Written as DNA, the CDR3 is TGTGCCAGCAGCCCCCCGAGCGGGAGAACGGGCGAGCAGTACTTC.

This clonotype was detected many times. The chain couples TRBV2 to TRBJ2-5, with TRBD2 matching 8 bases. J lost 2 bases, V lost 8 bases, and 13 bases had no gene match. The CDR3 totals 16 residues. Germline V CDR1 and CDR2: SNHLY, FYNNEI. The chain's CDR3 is CASGLAGRQFQETQYF. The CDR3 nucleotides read TGTGCCAGCGGGCTAGCGGGCCGACAGTTTCAAGAGACCCAGTACTTC.

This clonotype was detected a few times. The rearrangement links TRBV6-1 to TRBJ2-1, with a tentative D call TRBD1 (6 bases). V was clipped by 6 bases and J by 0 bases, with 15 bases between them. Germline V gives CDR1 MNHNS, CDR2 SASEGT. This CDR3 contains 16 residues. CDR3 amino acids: CASSQGFWDSYNEQFF. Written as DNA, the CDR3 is TGTGCCAGCAGCCAGGGGTTCTGGGACTCCTACAATGAGCAGTTCTTC.

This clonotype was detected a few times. The CDR3 here is CASHPAWNYEQYF. The CDR3 DNA follows: TGTGCCAGTCACCCGGCCTGGAACTACGAGCAGTACTTC. The rearrangement links TRBV7-9 to TRBJ2-7; D unclear. CDR1 is SEHNR and CDR2 is FQNEAQ in the germline V gene (reference sequence). The CDR3 runs to 13 residues. Trimming took off 9 bases at V and 3 bases at J, with 15 bases between the two ends.

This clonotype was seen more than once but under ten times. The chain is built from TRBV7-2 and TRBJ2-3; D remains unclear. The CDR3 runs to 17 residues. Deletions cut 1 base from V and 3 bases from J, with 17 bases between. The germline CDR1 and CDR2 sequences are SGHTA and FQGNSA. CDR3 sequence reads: CASSLVGGLVVTDTQYF. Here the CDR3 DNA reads TGTGCCAGCAGCTTAGTCGGTGGCCTAGTTGTAACAGATACGCAGTATTTT.

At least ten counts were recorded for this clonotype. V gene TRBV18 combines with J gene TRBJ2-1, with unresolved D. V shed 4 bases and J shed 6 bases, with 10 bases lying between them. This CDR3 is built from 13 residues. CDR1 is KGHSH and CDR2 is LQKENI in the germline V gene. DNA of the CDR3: TGTGCCAGCTCACAAACCAGTGGCAATGAGCAGTTCTTC. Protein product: CASSQTSGNEQFF.